This is a list of T cell receptor beta chains from one sample in a study of cytomegalovirus exposure and HLA in healthy donors. Clones were sequenced by immunoSEQ multiplex PCR, and TCRdb holds only the in-frame ones, with some missing. The sample holds more than 140,000 clones, about 75% seen once. The sequenced sample consisted of PBMCs. The receptors stem from a man aged 35 to 55 in good health and CMV-seronegative. Both conserved end residues are part of each CDR3. A D gene is named only where the DNA matches it firmly. Clone size is stated in some rows and not others, as once, few, many or a class when expanded.

>TRBV7-9|-|-|TRBJ2-7
CASSLGEITYEQYF
TGTGCCAGCAGTTTAGGAGAAATTACCTACGAGCAGTACTTC
>TRBV2|-|-|TRBJ1-6
CASRSTPFNNSPLHF
TGTGCCAGCAGAAGTACACCGTTCAATAATTCACCCCTCCACTTT
>TRBV2|TRBD1|-|TRBJ2-2
CASRPTQGALTGELFF
TGTGCCAGCAGACCTACTCAGGGGGCTTTGACCGGGGAGCTGTTTTTT
>TRBV9|TRBD2|-|TRBJ2-1
CASSAAGAKLNEQFF
TGTGCCAGCAGCGCGGCGGGAGCGAAACTCAATGAGCAGTTCTTC
>TRBV9|TRBD2|-|TRBJ2-5
CASSVDSALAGDQETQYF
TGTGCCAGCAGCGTAGACTCGGCTCTAGCGGGGGACCAAGAGACCCAGTACTTC
>TRBV28|-|-|TRBJ2-7
CASRPNRLPNYEQYF
TGTGCCAGCAGGCCTAATCGACTACCCAACTACGAGCAGTACTTC
>TRBV6-5|-|-|TRBJ1-2
CASSYLPSGANYGYTF
TGTGCCAGCAGTTACTTGCCTTCGGGGGCTAACTATGGCTACACCTTC
>TRBV7-9|TRBD2|-|TRBJ2-1
CASSLSFLGGGGHEQFF
TGTGCCAGCAGCTTGTCCTTTTTGGGGGGGGGAGGGCATGAGCAGTTCTTC
>TRBV11-2|-|-|TRBJ1-4
CASSYLSGLRNEKLFF
TGTGCCAGCAGCTACCTAAGCGGGCTAAGAAATGAAAAACTGTTTTTT
>TRBV7-9|-|-|TRBJ1-6
CASSSLSGLDNSPLHF
TGTGCCAGCAGCTCCCTCTCAGGGCTAGATAATTCACCCCTCCACTTT
>TRBV28|-|-|TRBJ1-1
CASRPRQKLYTEAFF
TGTGCCAGCAGGCCGAGACAGAAACTTTACACTGAAGCTTTCTTT
>TRBV2|-|-|TRBJ2-1
CASSIGQFEQFF
TGTGCCAGCAGTATAGGACAATTCGAGCAGTTCTTC
>TRBV13|-|-|TRBJ2-5
CASSLDRARTIQETQYF
TGTGCCAGCAGCTTAGATCGGGCCCGGACTATACAAGAGACCCAGTACTTC
>TRBV6-4|TRBD1|-|TRBJ2-7
CASSSDRGSEQYF
TGTGCCAGCAGTTCGGACAGGGGTTCCGAGCAGTACTTC
>TRBV6-1|TRBD1|-|TRBJ2-7
CASKTGGTYEQYF
TGTGCCAGCAAGACAGGGGGTACTTACGAGCAGTACTTC
>TRBV7-9|-|-|TRBJ1-2
CASSEPSRDTF
TGTGCCAGCAGCGAACCGTCCAGGGATACCTTC
>TRBV4-2|TRBD2|once|TRBJ2-7
CASSQPTSARSSYEQYF
TGTGCCAGCAGCCAACCAACTAGCGCTAGGAGCTCCTACGAGCAGTACTTC
>TRBV4-1|TRBD1|-|TRBJ1-2
CASSQGRQGTIYGYTF
TGCGCCAGCAGCCAAGGGAGACAGGGAACTATTTATGGCTACACCTTC
>TRBV5-1|TRBD1|few|TRBJ1-5
CASSLAGQVNQPQHF
TGCGCCAGCAGCTTGGCCGGACAGGTCAATCAGCCCCAGCATTTT
>TRBV7-3|-|-|TRBJ2-1
CASSLIGGGPGDEQFF
TGTGCCAGCAGCTTAATCGGCGGAGGTCCGGGTGATGAGCAGTTCTTC
>TRBV4-1|-|-|TRBJ1-1
CASSRILTREKDTEAFF
TGCGCCAGCAGCCGGATCCTAACCAGGGAAAAGGACACTGAAGCTTTCTTT
>TRBV19|-|-|TRBJ1-1
CASSTPGTGRAFF
TGTGCCAGTAGCACTCCCGGGACCGGGAGAGCTTTCTTT
>TRBV10-3|-|-|TRBJ1-2
CAISDPGSNYGYTF
TGTGCCATCAGTGACCCCGGGTCCAACTATGGCTACACCTTC
>TRBV7-7|TRBD1|-|TRBJ2-3
CASSLDTGGTDTQYF
TGTGCCAGCAGCTTAGACACAGGGGGCACGGATACGCAGTATTTT
>TRBV19|TRBD1|-|TRBJ2-7
CASSIDQGQAYEQYF
TGTGCCAGTAGTATAGATCAGGGACAGGCGTACGAGCAGTACTTC
>TRBV6-1|TRBD1|-|TRBJ1-2
CASSETGIGYTF
TGTGCCAGCAGTGAGACAGGGATTGGCTACACCTTC
>TRBV10-3|-|-|TRBJ1-1
CAISEFDRNTEAFF
TGTGCCATCAGTGAGTTCGACAGGAACACTGAAGCTTTCTTT
>TRBV5-4|TRBD2|-|TRBJ2-7
CATGTSGGRSSYEQYF
TGTGCCACAGGGACTAGCGGGGGGCGGAGCTCCTACGAGCAGTACTTC
>TRBV4-3|TRBD1|-|TRBJ2-2
CASSQDRGTGELFF
TGCGCCAGCAGCCAAGACAGGGGGACCGGGGAGCTGTTTTTT
>TRBV7-9|TRBD1|-|TRBJ2-3
CASSRRGYLDRASTDTQYF
TGTGCCAGCAGTCGAAGGGGATACTTGGACAGGGCGTCTACAGATACGCAGTATTTT
>TRBV9|TRBD2|few|TRBJ2-1
CASSARGGGHNEQFF
TGTGCCAGCAGCGCCCGGGGGGGCGGACACAATGAGCAGTTCTTC
>TRBV18|TRBD1|-|TRBJ1-6
CASSPFRQGRNNSPLHF
TGTGCCAGCTCACCCTTCCGACAGGGACGTAATAATTCACCCCTCCACTTT
>TRBV29-1|TRBD1|once|TRBJ1-2
CSVEEPGQGYGYGYTF
TGCAGCGTTGAAGAACCGGGACAGGGGTATGGGTATGGCTACACCTTC
>TRBV27|-|-|TRBJ1-4
CASSASGWREKLFF
TGTGCCAGCAGTGCCTCAGGGTGGCGGGAAAAACTGTTTTTT
>TRBV7-9|-|-|TRBJ1-5
CASSLPRGRKNNQPQHF
TGTGCCAGCAGCCTCCCCCGTGGGAGGAAGAACAATCAGCCCCAGCATTTT
>TRBV2|-|few|TRBJ2-3
CASSENQVYTDTQYF
TGTGCCAGCAGTGAAAATCAGGTATACACAGATACGCAGTATTTT
>TRBV29-1|-|-|TRBJ2-1
CSAGSESYNEQFF
TGCAGCGCCGGGTCCGAATCCTACAATGAGCAGTTCTTC
>TRBV29-1|TRBD1|-|TRBJ2-3
CSVSGGYTDTQYF
TGCAGCGTTTCAGGGGGATACACAGATACGCAGTATTTT
>TRBV6-1|TRBD2|-|TRBJ2-1
CASSPRAGGRNEQFF
TGTGCCAGCAGCCCCCGAGCGGGGGGGAGGAATGAGCAGTTCTTC
>TRBV6-5|TRBD1|few|TRBJ1-1
CASSYNRGTATEAFF
TGTGCCAGCAGTTACAACAGGGGGACCGCCACTGAAGCTTTCTTT
>TRBV7-2|-|-|TRBJ1-2
CASSLGGAESNYGYTF
TGTGCCAGCAGCTTAGGTGGGGCAGAAAGCAACTATGGCTACACCTTC
>TRBV4-3|-|few|TRBJ1-1
CASSPGSNTEAFF
TGCGCCAGCAGCCCTGGCTCGAACACTGAAGCTTTCTTT
>TRBV9|TRBD2|-|TRBJ2-3
CASSATSLAGGVDTQYF
TGTGCCAGCAGCGCCACCTCTCTAGCGGGGGGCGTGGATACGCAGTATTTT
>TRBV28|-|-|TRBJ1-2
CASSEGGASTNYGYTF
TGTGCCAGCAGCGAAGGAGGAGCATCAACTAACTATGGCTACACCTTC
>TRBV10-3|-|-|TRBJ1-1
CAISDPPAGNTEAFF
TGTGCCATCAGTGACCCTCCGGCGGGGAACACTGAAGCTTTCTTT
>TRBV18|TRBD2|-|TRBJ2-7
CASSPSGGAQEQYF
TGTGCCAGCTCACCAAGCGGGGGGGCGCAGGAGCAGTACTTC
>TRBV4-3|-|-|TRBJ1-1
CASSQDDYRRMNTEAFF
TGCGCCAGCAGCCAAGATGACTACAGACGTATGAACACTGAAGCTTTCTTT
>TRBV6-5|-|-|TRBJ1-5
CASSPRGGGYQPQHF
TGTGCCAGCAGCCCTAGGGGGGGCGGTTATCAGCCCCAGCATTTT
>TRBV19|-|-|TRBJ2-7
CASSRDTSYEQYF
TGTGCCAGTAGCCGGGACACATCCTACGAGCAGTACTTC
>TRBV5-1|-|-|TRBJ2-2
CASSLAPGDGGELFF
TGCGCCAGCAGCTTGGCCCCGGGGGACGGCGGGGAGCTGTTTTTT
>TRBV5-1|TRBD2|few|TRBJ2-1
CASSLVAGEFNEQFF
TGCGCCAGCAGCTTGGTTGCGGGGGAATTCAATGAGCAGTTCTTC
>TRBV7-6|TRBD2|-|TRBJ2-2
CASSSKLAPPGELFF
TGTGCCAGCAGCTCGAAACTAGCGCCGCCCGGGGAGCTGTTTTTT